The present entry profiles one T cell receptor beta chain with its context. These data originate in a study of cytomegalovirus exposure and HLA in healthy donors. After removal of 4 bases from V and 4 bases from J, the junction contained 7 bases not matched to a gene. The CDR3 consists of 16 residues. From germline, CDR1 is SGHTA and CDR2 FQGNSA. PCR primers comprised 60 Vbeta and 13 Jbeta primers. Clones were sequenced by immunoSEQ multiplex PCR, and TCRdb holds only the in-frame ones, with some missing. This table lists over 65,000 clones. The rearrangement joins TRBV7-2 to TRBJ2-3; 11 positions match TRBD2. Sequencing was done on a sample of PBMCs. The TCR sequence derives from a man younger than 45 in good health and CMV-seronegative. CDR3 region: CASSYSSSGGSDTQYF. CDR3 coding DNA: TGTGCCAGCAGCTATTCGTCTAGCGGGGGGTCAGATACGCAGTATTTT.